This TCR beta chain was captured by sequencing in a study of OX40 agonist ivuxolimab in advanced cancers. The germline CDR1 and CDR2 sequences are MNHEY and SVGAGI. V dropped 2 bases and J dropped 2 bases, with 9 bases sitting between them. The CDR3 loop spans 14 amino acids. If patients had autoimmune disease history or systemic immunosuppression, they were excluded. Profiling relied on immunoSEQ multiplex PCR, and the TCRdb table lists in-frame clones only, not all of them. The table includes roughly 58,000 clones, 77% detected once. The chain recombines TRBV6-5 with TRBJ1-1, with a weak D call TRBD1 (5 bases). The TCR originated in an adult with an advanced solid tumor such as melanoma, head and neck, liver or kidney cancer. This specimen consisted of CD4+ or CD8+ T cells sorted from blood, obtained in a trial of the OX40 agonist ivuxolimab. CDR3 in DNA: TGTGCCAGCAGTTACGTACAGGTTAACACTGAAGCTTTCTTT. Protein sequence: CASSYVQVNTEAFF.